The rows below give T cell receptor beta chains drawn from one sample of a study of blood T cell repertoires in COVID-19. The assay was immunoSEQ multiplex PCR, and TCRdb's table has in-frame clones only and misses some. The sample contains roughly 60,000 clones, around four fifths of which appear only once. The sample consisted of peripheral blood. The receptors stem from a woman at least 80 years old with acute or convalescent COVID-19. The CDR3 runs from the conserved cysteine through the conserved F or W. Each record gives: D gene, V gene, J gene, clone size, CDR3 DNA, CDR3 protein. D genes are given only for firm matches. Expanded clones get a size class; other rows say once, few or many, or leave the size out.

>NA|TRBV27|TRBJ2-3|NA
TGTGCCAGCACTAAGTGGGGGCCCACAGATACGCAGTATTTT
CASTKWGPTDTQYF
>NA|TRBV6-2/TRBV6-3|TRBJ2-2|NA
TGTGCCAGCAGTAGTACACGGAACACCGGGGAGCTGTTTTTT
CASSSTRNTGELFF
>NA|TRBV3-1/TRBV3-2|TRBJ2-7|few
TGTGCCAGCAGCCAAGATAGTCGGGGATTCTCCTACGAGCAGTACTTC
CASSQDSRGFSYEQYF
>NA|TRBV5-1|TRBJ2-1|medium-sized
TGCGCCAGCAGCCGGCAGGACTACAATGAGCAGTTCTTC
CASSRQDYNEQFF
>TRBD1|TRBV7-8|TRBJ1-2|once
TGTGCCAGCAGCCCTTGGACAGGGAACCCTAACTATGGCTACACCTTC
CASSPWTGNPNYGYTF
>NA|TRBV29-1|TRBJ2-7|NA
TGCAGCGTGAAGACAGGTAGCTCCTACGAGCAGTACTTC
CSVKTGSSYEQYF
>TRBD1|TRBV13|TRBJ1-5|NA
TGTGCCAGCAGACCACAGGGGAGTCGCAATCAGCCCCAGCATTTT
CASRPQGSRNQPQHF
>TRBD1|TRBV6-4|TRBJ1-6|NA
TGTGCCAGCAGCCCAAACAGGGGTTTTAATTCACCCCTCCACTTT
CASSPNRGFNSPLHF
>TRBD1|TRBV6-5|TRBJ1-4|NA
TGTGCCAGCAGCGCCGGGACAGGGGGCTGGAAACTGTTTTTT
CASSAGTGGWKLFF
>NA|TRBV3-1/TRBV3-2|TRBJ1-2|once
TGTGCCAGCAGCCAAGGGCAGGCCTATGGCTACACCTTC
CASSQGQAYGYTF
>TRBD1|TRBV30|TRBJ1-4|NA
TGTGCCTCCACCCGACAGGGGAATGAAAAACTGTTTTTT
CASTRQGNEKLFF
>NA|TRBV28|TRBJ1-5|once
TGTGCCAGCAGTTTAGTCGGTCGGAATCAGCCCCAGCATTTT
CASSLVGRNQPQHF
>TRBD1|TRBV11-3|TRBJ2-7|NA
TGTGCCAGCAGCCTCGACAGACAGGGAGTATCCTACGAGCAGTACTTC
CASSLDRQGVSYEQYF
>TRBD2|TRBV6-5|TRBJ2-7|NA
TGTGCCAGCGGGTATAGCGGGGGGGCCACCTACGAGCAGTACTTC
CASGYSGGATYEQYF
>TRBD1|TRBV5-1|TRBJ1-4|NA
TGCGCCAGCAGCCAAGCAGGGGGCCATGAAAAACTGTTTTTT
CASSQAGGHEKLFF
>TRBD1|TRBV2|TRBJ2-7|NA
TGTGCCAGCAGCGCGAGACAGGGTTACTACGAGCAGTACTTC
CASSARQGYYEQYF
>TRBD2|TRBV5-8|TRBJ2-5|NA
TGTGCCAGCAGCTTGATTATCAGCGGGATTTCAGAGACCCAGTACTTC
CASSLIISGISETQYF
>TRBD2|TRBV27|TRBJ2-5|NA
TGTGCCAGCAGTTCCCGACTAGCGGGAAGAGTTCTGGAGACCCAGTACTTC
CASSSRLAGRVLETQYF